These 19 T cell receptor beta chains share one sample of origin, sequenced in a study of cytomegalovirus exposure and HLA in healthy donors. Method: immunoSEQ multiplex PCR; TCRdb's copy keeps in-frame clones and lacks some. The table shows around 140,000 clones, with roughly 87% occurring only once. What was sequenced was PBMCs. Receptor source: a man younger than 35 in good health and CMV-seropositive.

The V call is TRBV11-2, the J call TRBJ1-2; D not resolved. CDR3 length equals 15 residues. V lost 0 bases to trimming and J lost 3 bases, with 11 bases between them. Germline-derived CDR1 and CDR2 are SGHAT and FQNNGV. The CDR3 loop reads CASSLDLTPYYGYTF. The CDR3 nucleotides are TGTGCCAGCAGCTTAGATCTGACACCCTACTATGGCTACACCTTC.

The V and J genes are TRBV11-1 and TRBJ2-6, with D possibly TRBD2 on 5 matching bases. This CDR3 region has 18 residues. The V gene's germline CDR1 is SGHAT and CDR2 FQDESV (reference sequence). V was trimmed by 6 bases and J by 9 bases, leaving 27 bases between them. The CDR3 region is CASSFPGRAGPSGNVLTF. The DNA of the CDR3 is TGTGCCAGCAGTTTCCCAGGCCGGGCGGGTCCCAGTGGCAACGTCCTGACTTTC.

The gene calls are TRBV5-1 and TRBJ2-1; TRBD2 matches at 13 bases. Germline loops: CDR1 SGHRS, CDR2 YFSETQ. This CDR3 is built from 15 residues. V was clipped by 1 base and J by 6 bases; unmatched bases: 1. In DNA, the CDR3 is TGCGCCAGCAGCTTGTGGACTAGCGGGAGCAATGAGCAGTTCTTC. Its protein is CASSLWTSGSNEQFF.

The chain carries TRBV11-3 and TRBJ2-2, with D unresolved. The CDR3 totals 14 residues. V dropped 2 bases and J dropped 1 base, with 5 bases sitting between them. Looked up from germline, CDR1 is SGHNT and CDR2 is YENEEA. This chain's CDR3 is CASSLQENTGELFF. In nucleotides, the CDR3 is TGTGCCAGCAGCTTACAGGAGAACACCGGGGAGCTGTTTTTT.

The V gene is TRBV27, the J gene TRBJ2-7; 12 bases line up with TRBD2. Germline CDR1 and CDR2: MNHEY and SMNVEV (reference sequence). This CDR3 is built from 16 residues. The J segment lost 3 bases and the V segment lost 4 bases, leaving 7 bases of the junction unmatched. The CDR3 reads CASSSGTSGPHYEQYF. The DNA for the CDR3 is TGTGCCAGCAGTTCCGGGACTAGCGGGCCGCACTACGAGCAGTACTTC.

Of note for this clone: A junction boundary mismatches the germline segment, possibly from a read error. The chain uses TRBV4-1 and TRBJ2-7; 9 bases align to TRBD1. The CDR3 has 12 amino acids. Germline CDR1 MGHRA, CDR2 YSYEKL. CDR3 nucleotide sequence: TGCGCCAGCAGCCCGACGACAGGGGGATTTTTCTTC. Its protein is CASSPTTGGFFF.

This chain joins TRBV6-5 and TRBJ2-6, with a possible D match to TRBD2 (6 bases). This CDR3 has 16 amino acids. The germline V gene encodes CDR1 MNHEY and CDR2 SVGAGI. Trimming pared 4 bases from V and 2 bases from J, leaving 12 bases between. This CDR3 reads CASSLIGGPGANVLTF. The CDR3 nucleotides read TGTGCCAGCAGTTTAATCGGGGGTCCTGGGGCCAACGTCCTGACTTTC.

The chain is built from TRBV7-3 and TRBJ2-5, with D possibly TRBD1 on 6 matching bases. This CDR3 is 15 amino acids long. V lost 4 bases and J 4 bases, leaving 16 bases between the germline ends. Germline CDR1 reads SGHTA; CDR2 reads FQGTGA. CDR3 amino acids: CASSWTGTSGETQYF. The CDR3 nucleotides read TGTGCCAGCAGCTGGACCGGGACATCCGGAGAGACCCAGTACTTC.

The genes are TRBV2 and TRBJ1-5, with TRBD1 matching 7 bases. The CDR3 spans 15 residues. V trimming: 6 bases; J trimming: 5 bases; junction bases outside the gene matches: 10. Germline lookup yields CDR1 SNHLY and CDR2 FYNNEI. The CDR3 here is CASSAPDRRYQPQHF. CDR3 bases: TGTGCCAGCAGCGCACCGGACAGGAGATATCAGCCCCAGCATTTT.

Written as DNA, the CDR3 is TGTGCCAGCAGTGATCCGCAGGCCAATCAGCCCCAGCATTTT. Amino acids: CASSDPQANQPQHF. The chain is built from TRBV6-1 and TRBJ1-5; D is ambiguous. CDR3 length equals 14 residues. Germline CDR1 is MNHNS and CDR2 is SASEGT. The ends were cut back, 3 bases at V and 3 bases at J, with 9 bases in the middle.

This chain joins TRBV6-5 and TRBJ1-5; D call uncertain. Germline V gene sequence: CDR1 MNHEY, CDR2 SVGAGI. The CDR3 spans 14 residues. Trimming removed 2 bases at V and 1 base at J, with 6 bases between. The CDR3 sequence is CASSYGQSNQPQHF. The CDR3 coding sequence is TGTGCCAGCAGTTACGGGCAAAGCAATCAGCCCCAGCATTTT.

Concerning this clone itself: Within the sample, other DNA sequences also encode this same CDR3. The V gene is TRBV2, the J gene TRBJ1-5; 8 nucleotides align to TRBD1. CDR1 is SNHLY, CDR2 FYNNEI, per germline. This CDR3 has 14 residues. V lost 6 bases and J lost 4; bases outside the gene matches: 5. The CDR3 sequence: CASSVGQGNQPQHF. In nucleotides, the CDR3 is TGTGCCAGCAGCGTTGGACAGGGAAATCAGCCCCAGCATTTT.

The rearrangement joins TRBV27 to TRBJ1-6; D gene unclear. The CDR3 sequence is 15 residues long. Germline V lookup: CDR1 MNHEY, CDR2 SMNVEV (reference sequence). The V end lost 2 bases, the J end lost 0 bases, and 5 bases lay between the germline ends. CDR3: CASSLESSYNSPLHF. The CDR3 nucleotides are TGTGCCAGCAGTTTAGAGAGCTCCTATAATTCACCCCTCCACTTT.

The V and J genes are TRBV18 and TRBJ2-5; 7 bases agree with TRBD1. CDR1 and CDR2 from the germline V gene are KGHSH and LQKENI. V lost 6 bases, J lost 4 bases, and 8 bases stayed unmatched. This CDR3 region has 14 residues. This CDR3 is CASSLTGNRETQYF. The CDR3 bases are TGTGCCAGCTCTTTGACAGGGAACAGAGAGACCCAGTACTTC. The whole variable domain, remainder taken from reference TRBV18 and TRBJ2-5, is NAGVMQNPRHLVRRRGQEARLRCSPMKGHSHVYWYRQLPEEGLKFMVYLQKENIIDESGMPKERFSAEFPKEGPSILRIQQVVRGDSAAYFCASSLTGNRETQYFGPGTRLLVL.

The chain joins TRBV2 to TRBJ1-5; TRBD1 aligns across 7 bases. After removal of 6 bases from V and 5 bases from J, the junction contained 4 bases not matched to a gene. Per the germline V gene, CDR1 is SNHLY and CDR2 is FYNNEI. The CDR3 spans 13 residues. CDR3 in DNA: TGTGCCAGCAGGAGGGGGCGCGATCAGCCCCAGCATTTT. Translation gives CASRRGRDQPQHF.

The CDR3 loop is CASSESLAGVNEQYF. In DNA form, the CDR3 reads TGTGCCAGCAGTGAGAGCCTAGCGGGAGTAAACGAGCAGTACTTC. The chain employs TRBV6-1 and TRBJ2-7; 10 positions agree with TRBD2. J was trimmed by 5 bases and V by 3 bases; bases with no gene match: 7. This CDR3 comprises 15 residues. Germline-derived CDR1 and CDR2 are MNHNS and SASEGT.

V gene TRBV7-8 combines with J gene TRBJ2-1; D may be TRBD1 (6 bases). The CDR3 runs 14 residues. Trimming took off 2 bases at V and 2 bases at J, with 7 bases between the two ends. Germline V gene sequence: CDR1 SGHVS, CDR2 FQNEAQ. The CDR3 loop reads CASSLRTAYNEQFF. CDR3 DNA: TGTGCCAGCAGCTTACGGACAGCCTACAATGAGCAGTTCTTC. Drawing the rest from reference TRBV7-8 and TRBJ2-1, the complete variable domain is GAGVSQSPRYKVAKRGQDVALRCDPISGHVSLFWYQQALGQGPEFLTYFQNEAQLDKSGLPSDRFFAERPEGSVSTLKIQRTQQEDSAVYLCASSLRTAYNEQFFGPGTRLTVL.

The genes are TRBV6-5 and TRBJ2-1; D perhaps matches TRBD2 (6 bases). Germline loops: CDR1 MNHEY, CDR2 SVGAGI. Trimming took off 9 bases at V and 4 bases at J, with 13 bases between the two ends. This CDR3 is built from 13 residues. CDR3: CASGGSGYNEQFF. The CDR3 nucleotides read TGTGCCAGTGGAGGTAGCGGATACAATGAGCAGTTCTTC.

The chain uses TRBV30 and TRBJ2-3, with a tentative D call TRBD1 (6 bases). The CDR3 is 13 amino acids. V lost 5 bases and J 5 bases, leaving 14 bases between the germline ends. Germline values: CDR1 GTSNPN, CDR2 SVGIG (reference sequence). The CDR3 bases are TGTGCCTGGGAACAGGGTATCGGAGATACGCAGTATTTT. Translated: CAWEQGIGDTQYF.